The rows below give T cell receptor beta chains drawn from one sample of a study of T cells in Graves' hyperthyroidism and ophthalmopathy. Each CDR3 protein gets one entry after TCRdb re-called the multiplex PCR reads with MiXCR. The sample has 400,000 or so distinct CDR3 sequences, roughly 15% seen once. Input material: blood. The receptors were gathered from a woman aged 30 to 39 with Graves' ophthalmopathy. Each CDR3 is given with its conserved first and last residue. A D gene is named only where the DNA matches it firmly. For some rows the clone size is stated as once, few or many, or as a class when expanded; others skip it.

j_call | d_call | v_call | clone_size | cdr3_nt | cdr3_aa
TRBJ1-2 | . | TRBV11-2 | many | TGTGCCAGCAGCGGAGGCGGGGAGGCTGGCTACACCTTC | CASSGGGEAGYTF
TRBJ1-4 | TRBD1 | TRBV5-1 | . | TGCGCCAGCAGCTGGACAGGGGCTAATGAAAAACTGTTTTTT | CASSWTGANEKLFF
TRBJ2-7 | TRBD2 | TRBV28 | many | TGTGCCAGCAGTTTCCCCCGGGGGGGGCTTGTTTACGAGCAGTACTTC | CASSFPRGGLVYEQYF
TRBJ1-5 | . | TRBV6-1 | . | TGTGCCAGCAGATTGGGGGTAGATAGCAATCAGCCCCAGCATTTT | CASRLGVDSNQPQHF
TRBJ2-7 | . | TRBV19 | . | TGTGCCAGTAGGGGAGGGGGCTCCTACGAGCAGTACTTC | CASRGGGSYEQYF
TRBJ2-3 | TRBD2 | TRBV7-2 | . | TGTGCCGTCCAGCGGGGGGGGATCACAGATACGCAGTATTTT | CAVQRGGITDTQYF
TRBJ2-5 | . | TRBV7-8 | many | TGTGCCAGCAGCGTCTACTCGGGACGACAAGAGACCCAGTACTTC | CASSVYSGRQETQYF
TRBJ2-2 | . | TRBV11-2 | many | TGTGCCAGCAGCTTAGAGCCAGGGACCGGGGAGCTGTTTTTT | CASSLEPGTGELFF
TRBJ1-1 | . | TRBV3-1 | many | TGTGCCAGCAGCCAAGATACGAGACCCACTGAAGCTTTCTTT | CASSQDTRPTEAFF
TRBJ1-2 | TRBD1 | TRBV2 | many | TGTGCCAGCAGCTACAGACAGGGGTATGGCTACACCTTC | CASSYRQGYGYTF
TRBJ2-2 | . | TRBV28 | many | TGTGCCAGCAGAGTCGGGGGGAACACCGGGGAGCTGTTTTTT | CASRVGGNTGELFF
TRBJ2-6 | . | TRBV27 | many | TGTGCCAGCAGTTCAACAGCGTTGTCTGGGGCCAACGTCCTGACTTTC | CASSSTALSGANVLTF
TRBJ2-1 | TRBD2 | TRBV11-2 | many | TGTGCCAGCAGCTTAAGCGGGGGGGCCAGGAATGAGCAGTTCTTC | CASSLSGGARNEQFF
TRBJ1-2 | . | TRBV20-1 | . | TGCAGTGCAACCACCCCACAGGTCGCCTATGGCTACACCTTC | CSATTPQVAYGYTF
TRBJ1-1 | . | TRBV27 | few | TGTGCCAGCAGTTTACGAGGGGACCCGGAGGCTTTCTTT | CASSLRGDPEAFF
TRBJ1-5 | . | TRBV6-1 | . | TGTGCCAGCAGCAATTCTGGCGGGGGCAATCAGCCCCAGCATTTT | CASSNSGGGNQPQHF
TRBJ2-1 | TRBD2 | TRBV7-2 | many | TGTGCCAGCAGCCCGGCTTCTACTAGCGGGGGCCCCACCGATATATACAATGAGCAGTTCTTC | CASSPASTSGGPTDIYNEQFF
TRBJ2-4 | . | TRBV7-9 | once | TGTGCCAGCAGCTTACGGGGCGTGGTACTTTTAGCCAAAAACATTCAGTACTTC | CASSLRGVVLLAKNIQYF
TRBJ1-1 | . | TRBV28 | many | TGTGCCAGCAGTACCCCGACAGTGAACACTGAAGCTTTCTTT | CASSTPTVNTEAFF
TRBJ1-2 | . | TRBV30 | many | TGTGCCTGGAGTGTGGTTGAGGGTACTAGTGGCTACACCTTC | CAWSVVEGTSGYTF
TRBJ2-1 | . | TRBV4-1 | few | TGCGCCAGCAGCCAAGATTTGGACACTTTCGGGCAGTTCTTC | CASSQDLDTFGQFF
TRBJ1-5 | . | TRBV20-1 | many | TGCAGTGCTAGAGATCCAGGGGTCAATCAGCCCCAGCATTTT | CSARDPGVNQPQHF
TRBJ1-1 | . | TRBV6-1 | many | TGTGCCAGCAGTGAAGCGCTTCGTAGGAACACTGAAGCTTTCTTT | CASSEALRRNTEAFF
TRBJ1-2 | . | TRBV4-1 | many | TGCGCCAGCAGCCAGCTAAACAGGGAGTTCGAGTATGGCTACACCTTC | CASSQLNREFEYGYTF
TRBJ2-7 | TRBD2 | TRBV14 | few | TGTGCCAGCAGCCAAGCGGGGGGGCTCCTCCTCGAATACTTC | CASSQAGGLLLEYF
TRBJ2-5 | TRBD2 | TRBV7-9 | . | TGTGCCAGCAGCTCACGACTAGCGGGGCACCAAGAGACCCAGTACTTC | CASSSRLAGHQETQYF
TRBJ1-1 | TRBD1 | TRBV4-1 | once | TGCGCCAGCAGCCGAGGGACAGGCGTAACGAACACTGAAGCTTTCTTT | CASSRGTGVTNTEAFF
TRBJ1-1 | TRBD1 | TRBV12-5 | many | TGTGCTAGTGGTTTCCGGGACAGGGAAGGGTACACTGAAGCTTTCTTT | CASGFRDREGYTEAFF